The 30 T cell receptor beta chains below were found in one sample sequenced in a study of T cell clones after liver transplantation. Libraries were prepared by immunoSEQ multiplex PCR; TCRdb keeps only in-frame clonotypes and omits some of them. The sample yields roughly 15,000 clones, around 90% seen once. This specimen consisted of CD8+ T cells from blood, obtained before liver transplant. The receptors derive from a human donor who received a liver transplant.

The genes are TRBV27 and TRBJ2-1, with 8 bases lining up with TRBD1. The CDR3 is 15 residues long. V shed 0 bases and J 6 bases; nucleotides not matched to a gene: 4. The V gene's germline CDR1 is MNHEY and CDR2 SMNVEV (reference sequence). CDR3 residues: CASSLSRTGPNEQFF. In DNA form, the CDR3 reads TGTGCCAGCAGTTTATCCAGGACAGGGCCCAATGAGCAGTTCTTC.

This sequence joins TRBV6-1 and TRBJ1-3; TRBD1 is a possible D gene (5 bases). The CDR3 sequence is 15 residues long. The V gene lost 8 bases and the J gene lost 0 bases, with 14 bases spanning the gap. CDR1 and CDR2 from the germline V gene are MNHNS and SASEGT. Here the CDR3 DNA reads TGTGCCAGCGCTAACCCAGGGTTCTCTGGAAACACCATATATTTT. Translating gives CASANPGFSGNTIYF.

V and J are TRBV27 and TRBJ1-1; 8 bases agree with TRBD1. Germline CDR1 MNHEY, CDR2 SMNVEV (reference sequence). The CDR3 is 14 amino acids. The junction had 5 bases not matched to a gene; V was cut back by 4 bases and J by 4 bases. The DNA of the CDR3 is TGTGCCAGCAGTTGGGACAGGTCTGTCACTGAAGCTTTCTTT. Translated: CASSWDRSVTEAFF.

The chain recombines TRBV7-9 with TRBJ2-5; 12 nucleotides line up with TRBD2. The ends lost 4 bases at V and 0 bases at J; junction bases unmatched: 6. CDR1 and CDR2 (germline): SEHNR, FQNEAQ (reference sequence). The CDR3 consists of 17 residues. The CDR3: CASSSPRTSGDQETQYF. In DNA, the CDR3 is TGTGCCAGCAGCTCCCCCCGGACTAGCGGGGACCAAGAGACCCAGTACTTC.

The chain recombines TRBV7-2 with TRBJ2-4, with D maybe TRBD2 (5 bases). CDR1 and CDR2 (germline): SGHTA, FQGNSA. With 1 base removed from V and 8 bases from J, the gap between germline ends came to 15 bases. This CDR3 is 15 amino acids long. In DNA form, the CDR3 reads TGTGCCAGCAGCTTAGGGGGAGCTAGGTCTGACATTCAGTACTTC. Translating it yields CASSLGGARSDIQYF. Supplemented by reference TRBV7-2 and TRBJ2-4, the full variable domain reads GAGVSQSPSNKVTEKGKDVELRCDPISGHTALYWYRQSLGQGLEFLIYFQGNSAPDKSGLPSDRFSAERTGGSVSTLTIQRTQQEDSAVYLCASSLGGARSDIQYFGAGTRLSVL.

The chain links TRBV18 to TRBJ2-2; D might be TRBD2 (5 bases). Trimming took 0 bases from V and 4 from J, leaving 9 bases between them. Germline V gene lookup returns CDR1 KGHSH and CDR2 LQKENI. The CDR3 spans 15 residues. The CDR3 is CASSPPRLPTGELFF. CDR3 coding DNA: TGTGCCAGCTCACCACCGAGACTACCCACCGGGGAGCTGTTTTTT.

J is TRBJ2-7 and V is TRBV7-9; unclear D gene. Germline CDR1 and CDR2: SEHNR and FQNEAQ (reference sequence). The CDR3 extends over 13 amino acids. Trimming shortened V by 5 bases and J by 3 bases, and 11 bases separated the two germline ends. The chain's CDR3 is CASSPTPGYEQYF. The DNA for the CDR3 is TGTGCCAGCAGCCCCACCCCGGGCTACGAGCAGTACTTC.

V is TRBV5-6 and J is TRBJ2-5; a weak D match, TRBD2 (5 bases). Germline V gene data show CDR1 as SGHDT and CDR2 as YYEEEE. The CDR3 is made up of 14 amino acids. Trimming left V 3 bases short and J 2 bases short, with 11 bases between. As DNA, the CDR3 is TGTGCCAGCAGCTCCCGGGAACTACAAGAGACCCAGTACTTC. Its protein is CASSSRELQETQYF. Supplemented by reference TRBV5-6 and TRBJ2-5, the full variable domain reads DAGVTQSPTHLIKTRGQQVTLRCSPKSGHDTVSWYQQALGQGPQFIFQYYEEEERQRGNFPDRFSGHQFPNYSSELNVNALLLGDSALYLCASSSRELQETQYFGPGTRLLVL.

The V gene is TRBV10-1, the J gene TRBJ2-7; tentatively, D is TRBD2 (6 bases). The CDR3 runs to 13 residues. The V end was cut by 10 bases, the J end by 3 bases, with 16 bases between. From germline, CDR1 is WNHNN and CDR2 SYGVQD (reference sequence). The CDR3 is CATETWGVYEQYF. In nucleotides, the CDR3 is TGCGCCACCGAAACGTGGGGGGTCTACGAGCAGTACTTC.

The chain is built from TRBV10-3 and TRBJ1-3, with unresolved D. CDR3 length: 13 residues. Germline V gene lookup returns CDR1 ENHRY and CDR2 SYGVKD. With 8 bases removed from V and 4 bases from J, the gap between germline ends came to 12 bases. Here the CDR3 reads CAILNLGGNTIYF. The DNA of the CDR3 is TGTGCCATCCTCAACCTGGGGGGAAACACCATATATTTT.

V and J are TRBV28 and TRBJ1-1; 7 bases line up with TRBD1. Trimming took 6 bases from V and 3 from J; bases not matched to a gene: 4. Germline V CDR1 and CDR2: MDHEN, SYDVKM. This CDR3 comprises 13 residues. The CDR3 loop reads CASRYQGDTEAFF. The CDR3 DNA sequence: TGTGCCAGCAGGTATCAGGGGGACACTGAAGCTTTCTTT.

The J gene is TRBJ2-5, the V gene TRBV4-1; D is ambiguous. V gave up 4 bases and J gave up 4 bases, with 10 bases separating them. The CDR3 runs 13 residues. Germline assignment: CDR1 MGHRA and CDR2 YSYEKL. In DNA, the CDR3 is TGCGCCAGCAGCCGACTTGCCAGAGAGACCCAGTACTTC. Translating it yields CASSRLARETQYF.

The chain combines TRBV15 with TRBJ2-7; D uncertain. The CDR3 is made up of 13 amino acids. The germline V and J ends were trimmed by 5 bases and 2 bases, with 10 bases remaining between them. Germline V gene data show CDR1 as LNHNV and CDR2 as YYDKDF (reference sequence). CDR3 in DNA: TGTGCCACCAGCGGCGGACGGACCTACGAGCAGTACTTC. This codes for CATSGGRTYEQYF.

The rearrangement uses TRBV5-8 and TRBJ2-2, with TRBD2 as a possible D gene (7 bases). The CDR3 totals 13 residues. V lost 4 bases and J lost 9, with 13 bases in between. Germline CDR1 SGHTS, CDR2 YDEGEE. CDR3 in DNA: TGTGCCAGCAGCCAGCCGGGGGGCTGGGAGCTGTTTTTT. Translated: CASSQPGGWELFF.

This chain links TRBV23-1 with TRBJ2-7; 9 nucleotides agree with TRBD1. TRBV23-1 is an open reading frame, and its role is uncertain. The CDR3 length is 20 residues. V shed 2 bases, J shed 4 bases, and the junction held 21 bases outside the gene matches. The CDR3 here is CASSQGTGKRTRLHGYEQYF. As DNA, the CDR3 is TGCGCCAGCAGTCAAGGGACAGGGAAGAGGACTCGACTACACGGGTACGAGCAGTACTTC.

This chain joins TRBV6-4 and TRBJ2-3; 9 bases are a match to TRBD1. The germline V gene encodes CDR1 MRHNA and CDR2 SNTAGT. Trimming cost V 6 bases and J 4 bases; bases outside gene matches: 8. The CDR3 length is 15 residues. The CDR3 loop is CASSAGQGPPDTQYF. CDR3 bases: TGTGCCAGCAGCGCCGGACAGGGGCCCCCAGATACGCAGTATTTT.

The chain combines TRBV5-1 with TRBJ2-7; 14 nucleotides match TRBD2. Germline V gene sequence: CDR1 SGHRS, CDR2 YFSETQ. V shed 0 bases and J 1 base; nucleotides not matched to a gene: 3. The CDR3 length is 17 residues. The DNA of the CDR3 is TGCGCCAGCAGCTTGGCGGGGACTAGCGGGAGATCCTACGAGCAGTACTTC. Translated: CASSLAGTSGRSYEQYF.

The V call is TRBV7-9, the J call TRBJ1-2; TRBD1 is a possible D gene (5 bases). Germline-derived CDR1 and CDR2 are SEHNR and FQNEAQ (reference sequence). CDR3 length: 14 residues. CDR3 coding DNA: TGTCTTTTTAGTTCGGCAGCCGGGGGTAATGGCTACACCTTC. This encodes CLFSSAAGGNGYTF.

The rearrangement links TRBV27 to TRBJ2-3; TRBD2 agrees at 10 bases. The V segment lost 8 bases and the J segment 0 bases; nucleotides outside the gene matches: 14. This CDR3 spans 18 amino acids. The germline V gene has CDR1 MNHEY and CDR2 SMNVEV (reference sequence). The CDR3 loop is CASLTSGEGLISTDTQYF. In nucleotides, the CDR3 is TGTGCCAGCTTAACTAGCGGGGAGGGGTTAATTAGCACAGATACGCAGTATTTT.

The V and J genes are TRBV10-2 and TRBJ2-7; 12 nucleotides align to TRBD2. The CDR3 has 15 amino acids. V lost 7 bases to trimming and J lost 1 base; unmatched junction nucleotides: 5. From germline, CDR1 is WSHSY and CDR2 SAAADI. The CDR3 here is CASTTSGRPSYEQYF. CDR3 nucleotides: TGCGCCAGCACTACTAGCGGGAGGCCTTCCTACGAGCAGTACTTC.

The chain combines TRBV21-1 with TRBJ2-7; whether TRBD2, the table's D call, matches the DNA was not checked. TRBV21-1 represents a pseudogene. This CDR3 comprises 15 residues. CDR3 in DNA: TGTGCCAGCAGCAAGAGACTAGCGGGAGCCTACGAGCAGTACTTC. Translation gives CASSKRLAGAYEQYF.

This clone appeared once. CDR3 residues: CASRVAGTSYNEQFF. The CDR3 DNA reads as TGTGCCAGCAGAGTCGCCGGGACTAGCTACAATGAGCAGTTCTTC. The chain is built from TRBV27 and TRBJ2-1, with 8 bases lining up with TRBD2. The junction had 7 bases not matched to a gene; V was cut back by 6 bases and J by 3 bases. CDR1 MNHEY and CDR2 SMNVEV come from the germline V gene (reference sequence). CDR3 length: 15 amino acids.

The gene calls are TRBV19 and TRBJ1-5; D possibly corresponds to TRBD1 (5 bases). The CDR3 consists of 13 residues. Trimming took off 6 bases at V and 7 bases at J, with 13 bases between the two ends. CDR1 LNHDA and CDR2 SQIVND come from the germline V gene (reference sequence). CDR3 sequence: CASSQGAGQPQHF. CDR3 nucleotides: TGTGCCAGTAGCCAGGGAGCGGGACAGCCCCAGCATTTT.

This clone has a handful of counts. The V call is TRBV7-9, the J call TRBJ2-7; TRBD2 aligns across 8 bases. The trim removed 6 bases at V and 0 bases at J, leaving 4 bases unmatched. CDR1 SEHNR and CDR2 FQNEAQ come from the germline V gene (reference sequence). The CDR3 has 14 amino acids. The CDR3 nucleotides are TGTGCCAGCAGTCCGACTAGCGACTCCTACGAGCAGTACTTC. Translating gives CASSPTSDSYEQYF.

The genes are TRBV19 and TRBJ2-5, with a weak D call TRBD1 (6 bases). CDR1 and CDR2 from the germline V gene are LNHDA and SQIVND (reference sequence). This CDR3 spans 13 amino acids. The V gene lost 7 bases and the J gene lost 1 base, with 10 bases spanning the gap. The CDR3 DNA is TGTGCCAGTAAAGGCAGGGGCCAAGAGACCCAGTACTTC. It yields the protein CASKGRGQETQYF.

The chain is built from TRBV28 and TRBJ1-1; D not certain. The germline V gene has CDR1 MDHEN and CDR2 SYDVKM. Trimming stripped 7 bases from V and 7 bases from J, with 13 bases between. The CDR3 totals 12 residues. The CDR3 here is CASITGGSEAFF. The CDR3 DNA sequence: TGTGCCAGCATTACCGGTGGGAGTGAAGCTTTCTTT.

The chain carries TRBV20-1 and TRBJ2-1; D ambiguous. Between the trimmed V and J ends, which lost 4 bases and 8 bases, there was a span of 6 bases. The CDR3 consists of 10 residues. Germline V gives CDR1 DFQATT, CDR2 SNEGSKA (reference sequence). CDR3 bases: TGCAGTGCTATGACGGATGAGCAGTTCTTC. This sequence encodes CSAMTDEQFF.

This clone was seen a handful of times. This CDR3 reads CASSLVQGRNQPQHF. The CDR3 DNA reads TGTGCCAGCAGCTTGGTTCAGGGCCGCAATCAGCCCCAGCATTTT. This sequence joins TRBV5-5 and TRBJ1-5; the D gene is possibly TRBD1 (5 bases). The germline V gene encodes CDR1 SGHKS and CDR2 YYEKEE (reference sequence). This CDR3 is 15 amino acids long. Trimming cost V 0 bases and J 2 bases, with 9 bases left between them.

This clone was recorded only once. The chain recombines TRBV2 with TRBJ2-7, with TRBD2 identical over 14 bases. Trimming took 6 bases from V and 2 from J; bases not matched to a gene: 12. CDR1 is SNHLY, CDR2 FYNNEI, per germline. This CDR3 has 18 amino acids. CDR3 nucleotides: TGTGCCAGCAGGTGGAGGCTTAGGACTAGCGGGAGGCCCTACGAGCAGTACTTC. It encodes CASRWRLRTSGRPYEQYF.

The J gene is TRBJ2-7, the V gene TRBV5-6; 7 bases line up with TRBD2. CDR1 and CDR2 from the germline V gene are SGHDT and YYEEEE. J gave up 4 bases and V 1 base, and 8 bases lay outside the gene matches. This CDR3 is built from 15 residues. The DNA for the CDR3 is TGTGCCAGCAGCTTGACCCCTAGCGGTATTTACGAGCAGTACTTC. This codes for CASSLTPSGIYEQYF.